Following are 5 T cell receptor beta chains from one sample sequenced in a study of T cell responses to AZD1222 COVID-19 vaccine. Some clones are missing from TCRdb's copy, which holds only in-frame ones; the method was immunoSEQ multiplex PCR. The data show 130,000 or so clones, roughly 94% seen once. The sequences come from peripheral blood, collected on day 0 of AZD1222 vaccination. These TCRs come from an adult in good health.

V is TRBV7-3 and J is TRBJ2-1; D might be TRBD1 or TRBD2, each matching 5 bases. CDR3 length: 16 residues. The germline gives CDR1 SGHTA, CDR2 FQGTGA. V was shortened by 3 bases and J by 8 bases, with 20 bases between the two germline ends. The CDR3 sequence is CASSLGPGPQSDEQFF. DNA of the CDR3: TGTGCCAGCAGCTTGGGTCCGGGACCCCAGTCCGATGAGCAGTTCTTC.

This CDR3 reads CASSRQASGTSAEQYF. In DNA, the CDR3 is TGCGCCAGCAGCCGCCAAGCCTCCGGGACTAGCGCCGAGCAGTACTTC. This chain links TRBV4-1 with TRBJ2-7, with 10 bases identical to TRBD2. The ends lost 4 bases at V and 6 bases at J; junction bases unmatched: 12. CDR1 is MGHRA and CDR2 is YSYEKL in the germline V gene. The length of the CDR3 is 16 residues.

The chain combines TRBV19 with TRBJ2-1; D may be TRBD1 (7 bases). Trimming stripped 5 bases from V and 7 bases from J, with 18 bases between. The germline gives CDR1 LNHDA, CDR2 SQIVND (reference sequence). The CDR3 covers 15 residues. The CDR3 is CASSDDRAAGNEQFF. Written as DNA, the CDR3 is TGTGCCAGTAGTGATGACAGGGCAGCGGGTAATGAGCAGTTCTTC.

This chain links TRBV7-6 with TRBJ1-4, with TRBD1 identical over 9 bases. In germline, CDR1 is SGHVS, CDR2 FNYEAQ. This CDR3 contains 16 residues. The junction had 8 bases not matched to a gene; V was cut back by 2 bases and J by 7 bases. CDR3 DNA sequence: TGTGCCAGCAGCTTATCCACAGGGGGCTTATTTGAAAAACTGTTTTTT. Protein product: CASSLSTGGLFEKLFF.

The rearrangement uses TRBV5-1 and TRBJ2-7; weak D call: TRBD2 (5 bases). CDR3 length: 14 residues. Germline V lookup: CDR1 SGHRS, CDR2 YFSETQ. V gave up 4 bases and J gave up 3 bases, with 14 bases separating them. CDR3 DNA sequence: TGCGCCAGCAGCATCCGGGGAGATTTCTACGAGCAGTACTTC. Protein sequence: CASSIRGDFYEQYF.